One and the same sample provided the 23 T cell receptor beta chains below, sequenced in a study of T cell changes during pregnancy in multiple sclerosis (dated by TCRdb to the late 2010s). The method behind the library was the immunoSEQ multiplex PCR assay. The clones in this table, taken by TCRdb from immuneACCESS, are in-frame only. Not every clone is retained; where verified, under half of the shortfall comes from an unresolved V gene, and the cause of the rest is unknown. The sample table records approximately 130,000 clones; about 96% of these occur just once. In total, the top ten clones hold 0.44% of the sample. The sample in question was peripheral blood, obtained after pregnancy. The receptors derive from a female donor with multiple sclerosis, enrolled in a pregnancy study.

The chain joins TRBV29-1 to TRBJ1-5; possible D gene TRBD1, 6 bases. The germline CDR1 and CDR2 sequences are SQVTM and ANQGSEA. The germline V and J ends were trimmed by 4 bases and 7 bases, with 14 bases remaining between them. This CDR3 region has 13 residues. CDR3 loop: CSVAHRVDQPQHF. The CDR3 DNA follows: TGCAGCGTTGCGCACAGGGTAGACCAGCCCCAGCATTTT. The full variable domain, its missing parts supplied by reference TRBV29-1 and TRBJ1-5, is SAVISQKPSRDICQRGTSLTIQCQVDSQVTMMFWYRQQPGQSLTLIATANQGSEATYESGFVIDKFPISRPNLTFSTLTVSNMSPEDSSIYLCSVAHRVDQPQHFGDGTRLSIL.

V and J are TRBV9 and TRBJ2-5; D unclear. The CDR3 spans 12 residues. Trimming removed 0 bases at V and 5 bases at J, with 5 bases between. The germline CDR1 and CDR2 sequences are SGDLS and YYNGEE. CDR3 region: CASSVGAETQYF. CDR3 sequence (DNA): TGTGCCAGCAGCGTAGGGGCCGAGACCCAGTACTTC. The whole variable domain, remainder taken from reference TRBV9 and TRBJ2-5, is DSGVTQTPKHLITATGQRVTLRCSPRSGDLSVYWYQQSLDQGLQFLIQYYNGEERAKGNILERFSAQQFPDLHSELNLSSLELGDSALYFCASSVGAETQYFGPGTRLLVL.

This chain connects TRBV5-6 to TRBJ1-2, with 12 bases fitting TRBD1. The CDR3 totals 16 residues. Germline CDR1 is SGHDT and CDR2 is YYEEEE. The trim removed 2 bases at V and 2 bases at J, leaving 4 bases unmatched. The CDR3 loop reads CASSLLGTGGNYGYTF. The CDR3 bases are TGTGCCAGCAGCTTACTCGGGACAGGGGGCAACTATGGCTACACCTTC.

For the CDR3, the DNA is TGTGCCAGCAGCAGCGGGATTAGCAATCAGCCCCAGCATTTT. Its translation is CASSSGISNQPQHF. The chain recombines TRBV2 with TRBJ1-5; D is ambiguous. This CDR3 is 14 amino acids long. CDR1 and CDR2 (germline): SNHLY, FYNNEI. V lost 6 bases, J lost 0 bases, and 9 bases lay in between. The full variable domain, in which reference TRBV2 and TRBJ1-5 provide the parts outside the CDR3, is EPEVTQTPSHQVTQMGQEVILRCVPISNHLYFYWYRQILGQKVEFLVSFYNNEISEKSEIFDDQFSVERPDGSNFTLKIRSTKLEDSAMYFCASSSGISNQPQHFGDGTRLSIL.

The chain has TRBV4-1 and TRBJ2-3, with 7 bases identical to TRBD2. J was trimmed by 4 bases and V by 3 bases; bases with no gene match: 1. Germline-derived CDR1 and CDR2 are MGHRA and YSYEKL. CDR3 length: 13 amino acids. The CDR3 sequence: CASSHGGADTQYF. CDR3 coding DNA: TGCGCCAGCAGCCATGGGGGGGCAGATACGCAGTATTTT.

The rearrangement uses TRBV5-4 and TRBJ1-4, with D unclear. The CDR3 length is 12 residues. Germline V CDR1 and CDR2: SGHNT, YYREEE (reference sequence). V lost 4 bases to trimming and J lost 7 bases, with 8 bases between them. DNA of the CDR3: TGTGCCAGCAGCGGCCGTGGTGAAAAACTGTTTTTT. This gives the protein CASSGRGEKLFF.

This chain joins TRBV18 and TRBJ1-1, with TRBD1 as a possible D gene (6 bases). Germline V gene data show CDR1 as KGHSH and CDR2 as LQKENI. The V end was cut by 0 bases, the J end by 5 bases, with 10 bases between. This CDR3 has 14 amino acids. CDR3 sequence (DNA): TGTGCCAGCTCACCACCTCAGGGGAAGACTGAAGCTTTCTTT. Its translation: CASSPPQGKTEAFF.

This chain connects TRBV6-5 to TRBJ1-1, with a tentative D call TRBD1 (6 bases). Germline lookup yields CDR1 MNHEY and CDR2 SVGAGI. This CDR3 has 11 residues. Trimming cost V 6 bases and J 8 bases, with 10 bases left between them. CDR3 residues: CASRTGPEAFF. Here the CDR3 DNA reads TGTGCCAGCAGAACAGGGCCCGAAGCTTTCTTT.

The V call is TRBV7-2, the J call TRBJ2-3; maybe TRBD2 (7 bases). Trimming removed 5 bases at V and 8 bases at J, with 14 bases between. This CDR3 spans 13 amino acids. Germline V CDR1 and CDR2: SGHTA, FQGNSA. In DNA form, the CDR3 reads TGTGCCAGCAGCCGGGGGGCCGAGGGTACGCAGTATTTT. This gives the protein CASSRGAEGTQYF.

The rearrangement joins TRBV11-1 to TRBJ2-5; D might be TRBD1 (5 bases). CDR3 size: 15 residues. The V gene's germline CDR1 is SGHAT and CDR2 FQDESV (reference sequence). V was pared by 0 bases and J by 4 bases, with 12 bases between. The CDR3 nucleotides are TGTGCCAGCAGCTTAGCGCTAGGGCAGGGAGAGACCCAGTACTTC. Translated: CASSLALGQGETQYF.

This chain connects TRBV5-1 to TRBJ2-7; TRBD1 is a possible D gene (6 bases). Trimming removed 4 bases from V and 6 bases from J, with 14 bases in between. Germline V lookup: CDR1 SGHRS, CDR2 YFSETQ. CDR3 length: 13 residues. CDR3 loop: CASSHYVGGEQYF. In DNA, the CDR3 is TGCGCCAGCAGCCACTATGTAGGGGGCGAGCAGTACTTC.

This chain links TRBV6-5 with TRBJ1-5, with 9 bases that match TRBD1. Germline V lookup: CDR1 MNHEY, CDR2 SVGAGI. This CDR3 spans 15 amino acids. J lost 4 bases, V lost 4 bases, and 5 bases had no gene match. The CDR3 DNA reads TGTGCCAGCAGTTCGGACAGGGGATTTAATCAGCCCCAGCATTTT. Its protein is CASSSDRGFNQPQHF.

The rearrangement uses TRBV9 and TRBJ1-1; 11 bases fit TRBD1. Losses at the gene ends were 3 bases for V and 5 bases for J; bases not matched to a gene: 9. The germline CDR1 and CDR2 sequences are SGDLS and YYNGEE. CDR3 length: 16 residues. The CDR3 coding sequence is TGTGCCAGCAGCGGTGACGCGGGACAGGGGGAAACTGAAGCTTTCTTT. Translating it yields CASSGDAGQGETEAFF.

CDR3 coding DNA: TGTGCCAGCAGTTGGGAGATGAACACTGAAGCTTTCTTT. As protein: CASSWEMNTEAFF. J is TRBJ1-1 and V is TRBV6-5; D is uncertain. CDR1 is MNHEY and CDR2 is SVGAGI in the germline V gene. V was cut by 4 bases and J by 0 bases, with 6 bases left in between. The CDR3 is made up of 13 amino acids.

The gene calls are TRBV5-1 and TRBJ1-2; perhaps TRBD1 as D (6 bases). V lost 6 bases and J lost 8, with 17 bases in between. Germline CDR1 SGHRS, CDR2 YFSETQ. The length of the CDR3 is 13 residues. The CDR3 DNA sequence: TGCGCCAGCAATTCCCTACAGGGACACGGCTACACCTTC. Amino acid sequence: CASNSLQGHGYTF.

The rearrangement uses TRBV27 and TRBJ2-7, with 10 bases matching TRBD2. Germline CDR1 is MNHEY and CDR2 is SMNVEV (reference sequence). V dropped 5 bases and J dropped 0; count of bases not matched to a gene: 1. The CDR3 has 14 amino acids. CDR3 DNA: TGTGCCAGCAGTAAGCGGGAGGGCTCCTACGAGCAGTACTTC. Its protein is CASSKREGSYEQYF.

The chain uses TRBV28 and TRBJ2-7, with TRBD2 matching over 11 bases. With V trimmed by 5 bases and J by 6 bases, 12 bases remained unmatched. This CDR3 spans 16 amino acids. CDR1 is MDHEN and CDR2 is SYDVKM in the germline V gene. The DNA of the CDR3 is TGTGCCAGCAGTCTAGGGACTAGCGGAAAACTGAGCGAGCAGTACTTC. It is translated as CASSLGTSGKLSEQYF.

The rearrangement uses TRBV9 and TRBJ2-5, with 7 nucleotides matching TRBD2. The junction had 9 bases not matched to a gene; V was cut back by 4 bases and J by 3 bases. This CDR3 comprises 15 residues. CDR1 SGDLS and CDR2 YYNGEE come from the germline V gene. The CDR3 nucleotides read TGTGCCAGCAGCTTAGATAGCGGGTTCGAAGAGACCCAGTACTTC. Translated: CASSLDSGFEETQYF.

V usage is TRBV5-4 and J usage is TRBJ2-5; 9 bases are a match to TRBD1. The CDR3 covers 18 residues. From germline, CDR1 is SGHNT and CDR2 YYREEE (reference sequence). V lost 3 bases to trimming and J lost 4 bases; unmatched junction nucleotides: 16. The chain's CDR3 is CASSSLQGASRGRETQYF. The CDR3 nucleotides read TGTGCCAGCAGCTCCCTACAGGGGGCTTCGAGGGGTCGAGAGACCCAGTACTTC.

V gene TRBV7-8 combines with J gene TRBJ2-7; perhaps TRBD1 as D (7 bases). The CDR3 covers 21 residues. Per germline, CDR1 SGHVS and CDR2 FQNEAQ. Trimming took 4 bases from V and 3 from J, leaving 34 bases between them. The CDR3: CASSYIRTGGRQSRRDYEQYF. As DNA, the CDR3 is TGTGCCAGCAGCTATATTAGGACAGGAGGGAGACAGTCCAGGAGGGACTACGAGCAGTACTTC.

The chain couples TRBV19 to TRBJ2-2; D may be TRBD2 (6 bases). Trimming removed 3 bases from V and 6 bases from J, with 20 bases in between. Germline CDR1 reads LNHDA; CDR2 reads SQIVND (reference sequence). The length of the CDR3 is 17 residues. In DNA form, the CDR3 reads TGTGCCAGTAGTATTTGGACCTCGGGGGATTGGCCCGGGGAGCTGTTTTTT. It yields the protein CASSIWTSGDWPGELFF.

The genes are TRBV4-3 and TRBJ2-1, with 13 bases fitting TRBD2. Germline assignment: CDR1 LGHNA and CDR2 YSLEER. The length of the CDR3 is 19 residues. With V trimmed by 1 base and J by 0 bases, 6 bases remained unmatched. The CDR3 region has the DNA TGCGCCAGCAGCCAAGGACTAGCGGGAGGCGGGAGCTCCTACAATGAGCAGTTCTTC. Translation: CASSQGLAGGGSSYNEQFF.

J is TRBJ2-1 and V is TRBV9; 8 positions match TRBD1. The CDR3 runs 16 residues. V trimming: 0 bases; J trimming: 8 bases; junction bases outside the gene matches: 10. The germline gives CDR1 SGDLS, CDR2 YYNGEE. The CDR3 bases are TGTGCCAGCAGCGTAGATCCTCGGACAGGGCGTGATGAGCAGTTCTTC. Its protein is CASSVDPRTGRDEQFF.